This passage covers 30 T cell receptor beta chains from one sample sequenced in a study of CD8 T cells in Susac syndrome. A quantity of about 0.5 to 1 ug RNA underwent reverse transcription using random hexamers. TCRdb itself ran the immunoSEQ multiplex PCR reads through MiXCR, one entry per CDR3 protein. The repertoire has around 190,000 distinct CDR3 sequences, approximately 95% of them found once; the top ten carry 0.1%. The sequenced material came from CD4+ T cells from PBMCs. These receptors all stem from a human donor in good health.

The CDR3 sequence is CSVPGRNSQETQYF. The DNA of the CDR3 is TGCAGCGTCCCCGGGAGGAACTCCCAAGAGACCCAGTACTTC. The V gene is TRBV29-1, the J gene TRBJ2-5; 7 bases are shared with TRBD2. This CDR3 region has 14 residues. Germline CDR1 reads SQVTM; CDR2 reads ANQGSEA. V shed 6 bases and J 1 base; nucleotides not matched to a gene: 8.

V gene TRBV29-1 combines with J gene TRBJ1-5; TRBD1 aligns across 7 bases. Germline V lookup: CDR1 SQVTM, CDR2 ANQGSEA. V trimming: 5 bases; J trimming: 6 bases; junction bases outside the gene matches: 7. The CDR3 contains 13 residues. CDR3 protein: CSVSDRDGQPQHF. The CDR3 DNA reads TGCAGCGTTTCCGACAGGGACGGTCAGCCCCAGCATTTT.

This clonotype appeared once. This chain uses TRBV6-5 with TRBJ1-2, with unresolved D. The CDR3 runs to 14 residues. Germline V gene lookup returns CDR1 MNHEY and CDR2 SVGAGI. The germline V and J ends were trimmed by 0 bases and 3 bases, with 8 bases remaining between them. The CDR3 sequence is CASSYSGPDYGYTF. The CDR3, as DNA: TGTGCCAGCAGTTACTCGGGTCCGGACTATGGCTACACCTTC.

This chain links TRBV13 with TRBJ1-4; a weak D match, TRBD1 (6 bases). Trimming left V 1 base short and J 5 bases short, with 11 bases between. Looked up from germline, CDR1 is PRHDT and CDR2 is FYEKMQ (reference sequence). This CDR3 contains 15 residues. This CDR3 is CASSLAGGGNEKLFF. CDR3 bases: TGTGCCAGCAGCTTAGCGGGGGGCGGCAATGAAAAACTGTTTTTT.

The chain joins TRBV5-6 to TRBJ2-4, with D hard to call. This CDR3 contains 15 residues. CDR1 is SGHDT, CDR2 YYEEEE, per germline. Trimming left V 1 base short and J 1 base short, with 9 bases between. The CDR3, as DNA: TGTGCCAGCAGCTTGTTGAGGAGCGCCAAAAACATTCAGTACTTC. It is translated as CASSLLRSAKNIQYF.

The chain joins TRBV28 to TRBJ2-3; 7 positions agree with TRBD2. CDR3 length equals 12 residues. Germline V lookup: CDR1 MDHEN, CDR2 SYDVKM. V trimming: 8 bases; J trimming: 4 bases; junction bases outside the gene matches: 3. CDR3 sequence (DNA): TGTGCCAGCGCGCTAGCGGCAGATACGCAGTATTTT. Amino acids: CASALAADTQYF.

This chain joins TRBV20-1 and TRBJ2-2; no firm D call. The CDR3 length is 12 residues. V was pared by 3 bases and J by 6 bases, with 8 bases between. Germline CDR1 and CDR2: DFQATT and SNEGSKA (reference sequence). The CDR3 region is CSASVTAGELFF. CDR3 nucleotides: TGCAGTGCTAGCGTAACGGCCGGGGAGCTGTTTTTT.

The sample holds one count of this clonotype. This chain links TRBV7-9 with TRBJ2-1, with D tentatively TRBD2 (5 bases). With 3 bases removed from V and 3 bases from J, the gap between germline ends came to 9 bases. The CDR3 is 14 residues long. The germline CDR1 and CDR2 sequences are SEHNR and FQNEAQ (reference sequence). Here the CDR3 reads CASSFDRDYNEQFF. In DNA, the CDR3 is TGTGCCAGCAGCTTTGATCGGGACTACAATGAGCAGTTCTTC.

The V gene is TRBV20-1, the J gene TRBJ2-3; D is perhaps TRBD2 (5 bases). The CDR3 spans 13 residues. Germline V gene lookup returns CDR1 DFQATT and CDR2 SNEGSKA (reference sequence). V shed 2 bases and J shed 4 bases, with 10 bases lying between them. CDR3 DNA: TGCAGTGCTAGATCTTTAGCGCCAGATACGCAGTATTTT. This translates into CSARSLAPDTQYF.

V is TRBV3-1 and J is TRBJ2-3, with 10 positions matching TRBD2. The germline CDR1 and CDR2 sequences are LGHDT and YNNKEL (reference sequence). The length of the CDR3 is 15 residues. The junction had 7 bases not matched to a gene; V was cut back by 5 bases and J by 5 bases. CDR3 region: CASSILAGVGDTQYF. CDR3 nucleotides: TGTGCCAGCAGCATTCTAGCGGGAGTTGGAGATACGCAGTATTTT.

The chain employs TRBV11-1 and TRBJ2-1; TRBD2 agrees at 11 bases. Germline V lookup: CDR1 SGHAT, CDR2 FQDESV (reference sequence). Germline trimming cut 1 base from V and 5 bases from J; bases unmatched to any gene: 4. This CDR3 contains 16 residues. CDR3 in amino acids: CASSLEPGLADNEQFF. The DNA for the CDR3 is TGTGCCAGCAGCTTAGAACCGGGACTAGCGGACAATGAGCAGTTCTTC. Together with reference TRBV11-1 and TRBJ2-1, the CDR3 gives the full variable domain: EAEVAQSPRYKITEKSQAVAFWCDPISGHATLYWYRQILGQGPELLVQFQDESVVDDSQLPKDRFSAERLKGVDSTLKIQPAELGDSAMYLCASSLEPGLADNEQFFGPGTRLTVL.

The chain has TRBV20-1 and TRBJ2-3; 7 nucleotides match TRBD2. This CDR3 spans 12 amino acids. CDR1 is DFQATT, CDR2 SNEGSKA, per germline (reference sequence). The ends lost 5 bases at V and 3 bases at J; junction bases unmatched: 2. DNA of the CDR3: TGCAGTGCTCCGCGGGAGACAGATACGCAGTATTTT. It specifies CSAPRETDTQYF.

This chain connects TRBV6-5 to TRBJ1-1, with 12 positions matching TRBD1. This CDR3 is built from 17 residues. Germline-derived CDR1 and CDR2 are MNHEY and SVGAGI. V lost 1 base, J lost 4 bases, and 7 bases stayed unmatched. CDR3 coding DNA: TGTGCCAGCAGTTACTGGTCGGGACAGGGGGCTGGCACTGAAGCTTTCTTT. Amino acid sequence: CASSYWSGQGAGTEAFF.

This clonotype appeared a single time. The chain links TRBV28 to TRBJ2-1, with D maybe TRBD2 (6 bases). V lost 7 bases, J lost 2 bases, and 12 bases lay in between. The CDR3 has 14 residues. Germline-derived CDR1 and CDR2 are MDHEN and SYDVKM. The CDR3 sequence is CASTGAGPYNEQFF. CDR3 nucleotide sequence: TGTGCCAGCACGGGAGCAGGGCCCTACAATGAGCAGTTCTTC.

The V gene is TRBV3-1, the J gene TRBJ2-7, with 7 nucleotides matching TRBD2. The CDR3 is 15 residues long. Germline values: CDR1 LGHDT, CDR2 YNNKEL (reference sequence). V gave up 0 bases and J gave up 7 bases; unmatched junction bases: 9. CDR3 region: CASSQEMSGRKEQYF. The CDR3 nucleotides are TGTGCCAGCAGCCAAGAAATGTCCGGGAGGAAAGAGCAGTACTTC.

The count of this clonotype is one. The rearrangement links TRBV7-2 to TRBJ2-5, with D perhaps matching TRBD2 (5 bases). V was trimmed by 3 bases and J by 6 bases, leaving 14 bases between them. Germline-derived CDR1 and CDR2 are SGHTA and FQGNSA. The CDR3 loop spans 14 amino acids. CDR3 nucleotides: TGTGCCAGCAGCTTTTCTGGGGAGCTGAAGACCCAGTACTTC. It codes for CASSFSGELKTQYF.

The chain joins TRBV28 to TRBJ1-1, with D perhaps matching TRBD1 (5 bases). The CDR3 runs 14 residues. V lost 11 bases, J lost 1 base, and 17 bases lay in between. The germline gives CDR1 MDHEN, CDR2 SYDVKM. CDR3 DNA: TGTGCCGTATCTAGGGGATTGGGGAACACTGAAGCTTTCTTT. This codes for CAVSRGLGNTEAFF.

The genes are TRBV20-1 and TRBJ1-1; possible D gene TRBD1, 5 bases. Trimming shortened V by 1 base and J by 3 bases, and 6 bases separated the two germline ends. The CDR3 length is 12 residues. Germline values: CDR1 DFQATT, CDR2 SNEGSKA (reference sequence). CDR3 protein: CSARGGDTEAFF. DNA of the CDR3: TGCAGTGCTAGAGGGGGGGACACTGAAGCTTTCTTT.

J is TRBJ1-1 and V is TRBV20-1; 8 bases map to TRBD1. CDR1 and CDR2 (germline): DFQATT, SNEGSKA (reference sequence). Trimming removed 6 bases from V and 11 bases from J; junction bases left unmatched: 5. This CDR3 has 10 amino acids. CDR3 protein: CSALDREAFF. CDR3 DNA sequence: TGCAGTGCCCTGGACAGGGAGGCTTTCTTT.

The chain recombines TRBV20-1 with TRBJ1-5; D gene unclear. Germline CDR1 is DFQATT and CDR2 is SNEGSKA (reference sequence). This CDR3 is built from 12 residues. V was shortened by 3 bases and J by 3 bases, with 6 bases between the two germline ends. The CDR3 nucleotides read TGCAGTGCTAGGGTACACAATCAGCCCCAGCATTTT. Translating gives CSARVHNQPQHF.

The CDR3 DNA is TGTGCCACCAGCAGCATGGGACAGGTGGGAGAGACCCAGTACTTC. It is translated as CATSSMGQVGETQYF. V is TRBV15 and J is TRBJ2-5; 8 positions match TRBD1. CDR1 and CDR2 from the germline V gene are LNHNV and YYDKDF (reference sequence). The CDR3 runs to 15 residues. With 3 bases clipped from V and 4 bases from J, the junction kept 7 bases outside the gene matches.

The chain joins TRBV2 to TRBJ2-7, with 7 nucleotides matching TRBD2. Trimming at V came to 6 bases and at J to 3 bases, leaving 8 bases not matched to a gene. This CDR3 has 14 amino acids. Germline V CDR1 and CDR2: SNHLY, FYNNEI. The CDR3 sequence is CASRTRLADYEQYF. The CDR3 DNA reads as TGTGCCAGCAGGACCCGGCTAGCGGACTACGAGCAGTACTTC.

The chain has TRBV29-1 and TRBJ2-5, with D maybe TRBD1 (6 bases). Deletions cut 0 bases from V and 3 bases from J, with 17 bases between. CDR1 is SQVTM, CDR2 ANQGSEA, per germline. CDR3 length: 16 amino acids. The CDR3 DNA reads as TGCAGCGTTGAAGATCCAGGGACACGATTGAAAGAGACCCAGTACTTC. Its protein product is CSVEDPGTRLKETQYF.

The chain links TRBV4-3 to TRBJ2-4; D might be TRBD1 (5 bases). The CDR3 totals 16 residues. Per the germline V gene, CDR1 is LGHNA and CDR2 is YSLEER. Trimming shortened V by 1 base and J by 7 bases, and 17 bases separated the two germline ends. CDR3 coding DNA: TGCGCCAGCAGCCAAGGTTATTTTGGGGCTAAGAACATTCAGTACTTC. Its translation: CASSQGYFGAKNIQYF.

This clonotype was counted a few times. The chain has TRBV5-1 and TRBJ2-7; 8 bases agree with TRBD1. CDR3 length: 13 amino acids. The V segment lost 8 bases and the J segment 4 bases; nucleotides outside the gene matches: 8. The V gene's germline CDR1 is SGHRS and CDR2 YFSETQ. CDR3 protein: CASSGQVPYEQYF. Here the CDR3 DNA reads TGCGCCAGTTCGGGACAGGTTCCTTACGAGCAGTACTTC. Variable domain in full (rest from reference TRBV5-1 and TRBJ2-7): KAGVTQTPRYLIKTRGQQVTLSCSPISGHRSVSWYQQTPGQGLQFLFEYFSETQRNKGNFPGRFSGRQFSNSRSEMNVSTLELGDSALYLCASSGQVPYEQYFGPGTRLTVT.

The chain carries TRBV9 and TRBJ2-5, with TRBD2 matching over 8 bases. Unmatched junction bases numbered 3, after V lost 4 bases and J lost 1 base. The CDR3 length is 14 residues. Per germline, CDR1 SGDLS and CDR2 YYNGEE. Here the CDR3 reads CASSTTSGQETQYF. CDR3 nucleotide sequence: TGTGCCAGCAGCACCACTAGCGGCCAAGAGACCCAGTACTTC.

The genes are TRBV29-1 and TRBJ1-1, with TRBD1 identical over 7 bases. The CDR3 totals 13 residues. Per germline, CDR1 SQVTM and CDR2 ANQGSEA. Trimming took 7 bases from V and 5 from J; bases not matched to a gene: 10. The CDR3 region is CSADDRVGTEAFF. The CDR3, as DNA: TGCAGCGCAGATGACAGGGTGGGTACTGAAGCTTTCTTT.

V gene TRBV4-1 combines with J gene TRBJ2-3; TRBD1 matches at 7 bases. The CDR3 covers 16 residues. V was pared by 4 bases and J by 3 bases, with 10 bases of the junction left unmatched. Germline-derived CDR1 and CDR2 are MGHRA and YSYEKL. Written as DNA, the CDR3 is TGCGCCAGCAGCCTCCAGACAGGGTGGAGGACAGATACGCAGTATTTT. It encodes CASSLQTGWRTDTQYF.

This chain joins TRBV20-1 and TRBJ2-1; D gene uncertain. CDR3 length equals 12 residues. Trimming removed 4 bases from V and 9 bases from J, with 13 bases in between. CDR1 DFQATT and CDR2 SNEGSKA come from the germline V gene (reference sequence). As DNA, the CDR3 is TGCAGTGCTAATCAAGTGTCTAGTGAGCAGTTCTTC. It yields the protein CSANQVSSEQFF.

The chain recombines TRBV29-1 with TRBJ1-2, with TRBD1 matching over 9 bases. CDR1 SQVTM and CDR2 ANQGSEA come from the germline V gene. The V segment lost 3 bases and the J segment 7 bases; nucleotides outside the gene matches: 12. The CDR3 is 15 amino acids. CDR3 in amino acids: CSVEPETGQGRGYTF. DNA for the CDR3: TGCAGCGTTGAGCCAGAGACGGGACAGGGCCGTGGCTACACCTTC. The full variable domain, its missing parts supplied by reference TRBV29-1 and TRBJ1-2, is SAVISQKPSRDICQRGTSLTIQCQVDSQVTMMFWYRQQPGQSLTLIATANQGSEATYESGFVIDKFPISRPNLTFSTLTVSNMSPEDSSIYLCSVEPETGQGRGYTFGSGTRLTVV.